These T cell receptor beta chains were read from a single sample in a study of sequential checkpoint blockade in melanoma. Assay used: immunoSEQ multiplex PCR; TCRdb lists only in-frame clones, some missing. The data show about 22,000 clones, 65% to 90% seen once. Source: CD8+ T cells sorted from blood (inferred from file names), taken from a patient given nivolumab and ipilimumab in sequence. The source is a human donor with melanoma. CDR3s include the opening cysteine and the closing phenylalanine or tryptophan. The D gene is left open where the match is weak.

TRBV7-9	TRBD2	TRBJ2-5	CASAGTSIGRQETQYF
TRBV28	-	TRBJ2-1	CASRGRGRGNEQFF
TRBV27	TRBD1	-	CASSTRDRGPYEQYF
TRBV5-6	-	TRBJ2-5	CASSLAAGMETQYF
TRBV5-1	-	-	CASSLAVGTGWYEQYF
TRBV5-6	-	-	CASSLGDYEQYF
TRBV28	TRBD1	TRBJ1-5	CASSSQGASQPQHF
TRBV6-5	TRBD1	TRBJ1-5	CASSYGQGINQPQHF
TRBV9	TRBD2	TRBJ2-7	CASSPWGGSAYEQYF
TRBV15	-	TRBJ1-1	CATSRDLRAEAFF
TRBV5-1	TRBD1	TRBJ2-6	CASSTGGGANVLTF
TRBV10-3	TRBD1	TRBJ1-1	CAISEGQGGTEAFF
TRBV9	TRBD2	-	CASSGGLAGGYEQYF
TRBV27	-	TRBJ1-4	CASSLTGRAEKLFF
TRBV6-4	-	TRBJ1-1	CASSDSTGMNTEAFF
TRBV28	TRBD2	TRBJ2-5	CASSLLLAVQETQYF
TRBV9	-	TRBJ2-2	CASSVPRTVANTGELFF
TRBV19	-	TRBJ1-3	CASSIRQEPFSGNTIYF
TRBV6-5	-	TRBJ1-2	CASSFQGGYGYTF
TRBV5-1	TRBD1	TRBJ1-2	CASSLVGTGFPNYGYTF
TRBV27	-	-	CASSLFTGSPPYEQYF
TRBV28	-	TRBJ1-6	CASSLVLRDSPLHF
TRBV7-9	-	-	CASAGITYEQYF
TRBV4-2	-	TRBJ2-7	CASSQEGGVYREQYF
TRBV7-2	TRBD1	TRBJ1-1	CASSVTGGSNTEAFF
TRBV14	-	TRBJ2-1	CASSQDGQRSYNEQFF
TRBV27	-	TRBJ2-7	CASSLFGSYEQYF
TRBV9	-	TRBJ2-1	CASSVGEYLRDEQFF
TRBV19	-	TRBJ2-2	CASGGFWNTGELFF
TRBV27	-	TRBJ1-5	CASKGLEGGNQPQHF
TRBV27	-	TRBJ2-5	CASSGGQGETQYF
TRBV27	TRBD1	TRBJ1-5	CASSLVLGQGALGQPQHF
TRBV2	TRBD1	TRBJ1-1	CASTTGQGDTEAFF
TRBV29-1	-	TRBJ2-7	CSVEDPYGQYF
TRBV4-3	TRBD2	-	CASSQVASGTYEQYF
TRBV13	-	TRBJ2-7	CASSPNPGAYEQYF
TRBV10-3	-	TRBJ1-1	CAISEEANTEAFF
TRBV19	TRBD1	TRBJ1-1	CASSWTGRTEAFF
TRBV10-3	TRBD2	TRBJ2-1	CAIRTSGESYNEQFF
TRBV29-1	TRBD2	TRBJ2-5	CSPWVIAGAQETQYF
TRBV7-2	TRBD2	TRBJ2-7	CASSWGLLAGVLYEQYF